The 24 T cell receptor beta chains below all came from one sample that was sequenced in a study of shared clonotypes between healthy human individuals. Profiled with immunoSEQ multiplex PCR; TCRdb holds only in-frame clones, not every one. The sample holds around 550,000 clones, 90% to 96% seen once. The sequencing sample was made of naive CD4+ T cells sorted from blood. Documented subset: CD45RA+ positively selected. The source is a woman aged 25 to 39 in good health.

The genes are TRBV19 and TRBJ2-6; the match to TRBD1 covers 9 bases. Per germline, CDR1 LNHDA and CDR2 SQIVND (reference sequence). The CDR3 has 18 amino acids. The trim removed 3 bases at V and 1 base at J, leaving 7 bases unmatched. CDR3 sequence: CASSMTGGGLSGANVLTF. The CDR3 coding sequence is TGTGCCAGTAGTATGACAGGGGGTGGACTTTCTGGGGCCAACGTCCTGACTTTC.

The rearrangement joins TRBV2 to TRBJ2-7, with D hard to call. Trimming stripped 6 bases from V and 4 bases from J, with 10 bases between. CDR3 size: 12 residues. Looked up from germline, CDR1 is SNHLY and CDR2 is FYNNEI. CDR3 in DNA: TGTGCCAGCAGCGCCCACGGGTACGAGCAGTACTTC. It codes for CASSAHGYEQYF.

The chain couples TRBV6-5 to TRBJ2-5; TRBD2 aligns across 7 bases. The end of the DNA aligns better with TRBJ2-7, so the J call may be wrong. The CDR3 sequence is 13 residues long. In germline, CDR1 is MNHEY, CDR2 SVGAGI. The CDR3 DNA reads TGTGCCAGCAGGCCCCCGGGAGGCTACGAGCAGTACTTC. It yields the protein CASRPPGGYEQYF.

The CDR3 loop reads CASSRRDSSTDTQYF. CDR3 nucleotides: TGTGCCAGCAGCCGCCGGGACAGTAGCACAGATACGCAGTATTTT. The chain has TRBV5-5 and TRBJ2-3; 7 bases map to TRBD1. This CDR3 spans 15 amino acids. V shed 4 bases and J 0 bases; nucleotides not matched to a gene: 5. Looked up from germline, CDR1 is SGHKS and CDR2 is YYEKEE (reference sequence). The full variable domain, rest sourced from reference TRBV5-5 and TRBJ2-3, is DAGVTQSPTHLIKTRGQQVTLRCSPISGHKSVSWYQQVLGQGPQFIFQYYEKEERGRGNFPDRFSARQFPNYSSELNVNALLLGDSALYLCASSRRDSSTDTQYFGPGTRLTVL.

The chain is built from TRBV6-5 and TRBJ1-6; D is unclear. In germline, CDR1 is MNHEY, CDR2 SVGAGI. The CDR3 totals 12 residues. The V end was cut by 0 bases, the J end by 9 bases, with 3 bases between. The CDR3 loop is CASSYSRSPLHF. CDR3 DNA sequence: TGTGCCAGCAGTTACTCTCGTTCACCCCTCCACTTT.

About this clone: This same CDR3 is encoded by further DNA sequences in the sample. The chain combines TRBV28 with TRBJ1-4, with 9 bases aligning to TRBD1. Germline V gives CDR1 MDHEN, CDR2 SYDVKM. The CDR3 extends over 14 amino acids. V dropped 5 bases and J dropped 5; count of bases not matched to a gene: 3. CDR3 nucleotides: TGTGCCAGCAGTCCGGGGACAGGGAATGAAAAACTGTTTTTT. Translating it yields CASSPGTGNEKLFF.

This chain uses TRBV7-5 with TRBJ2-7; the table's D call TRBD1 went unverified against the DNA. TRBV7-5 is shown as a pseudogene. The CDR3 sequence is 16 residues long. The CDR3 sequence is CVRSDRLSSGPYEQYF. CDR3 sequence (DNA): TGTGTCAGAAGCGACAGACTGTCCAGTGGTCCCTACGAGCAGTACTTC.

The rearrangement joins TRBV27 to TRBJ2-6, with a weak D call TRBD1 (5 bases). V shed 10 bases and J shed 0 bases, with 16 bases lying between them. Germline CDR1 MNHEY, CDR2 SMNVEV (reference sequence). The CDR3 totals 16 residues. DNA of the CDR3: TGTGCCACCGAAAACAGGCAACACTCTGGGGCCAACGTCCTGACTTTC. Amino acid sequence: CATENRQHSGANVLTF. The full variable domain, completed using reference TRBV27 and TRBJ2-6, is EAQVTQNPRYLITVTGKKLTVTCSQNMNHEYMSWYRQDPGLGLRQIYYSMNVEVTDKGDVPEGYKVSRKEKRNFPLILESPSPNQTSLYFCATENRQHSGANVLTFGAGSRLTVL.

The CDR3 DNA follows: TGCGCCAGCAGCCAAGGACTAGGCCGGACTAATGAAAAACTGTTTTTT. The encoded protein is CASSQGLGRTNEKLFF. The chain combines TRBV4-1 with TRBJ1-4; D gene unclear. V shed 1 base and J shed 2 bases, with 11 bases lying between them. CDR3 length: 16 amino acids. CDR1 MGHRA and CDR2 YSYEKL come from the germline V gene.

The CDR3 loop is CARGRGINYEQYF. The DNA of the CDR3 is TGTGCCAGAGGGAGGGGGATTAACTACGAGCAGTACTTC. V gene TRBV19 combines with J gene TRBJ2-7, with a tentative D call TRBD2 (7 bases). Germline loops: CDR1 LNHDA, CDR2 SQIVND (reference sequence). The CDR3 is 13 residues long. Trimming took off 9 bases at V and 3 bases at J, with 15 bases between the two ends.

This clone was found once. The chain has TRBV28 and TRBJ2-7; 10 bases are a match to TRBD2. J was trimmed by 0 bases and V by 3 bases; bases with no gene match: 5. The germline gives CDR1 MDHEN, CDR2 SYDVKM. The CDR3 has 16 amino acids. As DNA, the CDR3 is TGTGCCAGCAGTTTTCCGGGACTAGCGAGCTCCTACGAGCAGTACTTC. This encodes CASSFPGLASSYEQYF.

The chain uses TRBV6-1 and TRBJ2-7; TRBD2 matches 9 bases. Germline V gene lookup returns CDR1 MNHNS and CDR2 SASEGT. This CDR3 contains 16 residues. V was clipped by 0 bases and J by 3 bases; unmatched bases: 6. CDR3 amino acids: CASSEALLAGNYEQYF. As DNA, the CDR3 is TGTGCCAGCAGTGAAGCCCTCCTAGCGGGAAACTACGAGCAGTACTTC.

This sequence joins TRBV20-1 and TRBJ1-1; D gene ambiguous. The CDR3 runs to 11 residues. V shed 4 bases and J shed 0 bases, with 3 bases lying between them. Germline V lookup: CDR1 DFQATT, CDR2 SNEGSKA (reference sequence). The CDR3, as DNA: TGCAGTGCTAACATGAACACTGAAGCTTTCTTT. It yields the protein CSANMNTEAFF.

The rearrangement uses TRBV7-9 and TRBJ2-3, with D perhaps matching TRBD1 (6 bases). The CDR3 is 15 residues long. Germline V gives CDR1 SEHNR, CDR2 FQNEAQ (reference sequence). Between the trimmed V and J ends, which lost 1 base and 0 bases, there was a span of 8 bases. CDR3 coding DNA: TGTGCCAGCAGCTTAGAAGGGGGAAGCACAGATACGCAGTATTTT. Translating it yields CASSLEGGSTDTQYF. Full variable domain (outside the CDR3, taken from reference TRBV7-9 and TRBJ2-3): DTGVSQNPRHKITKRGQNVTFRCDPISEHNRLYWYRQTLGQGPEFLTYFQNEAQLEKSRLLSDRFSAERPKGSFSTLEIQRTEQGDSAMYLCASSLEGGSTDTQYFGPGTRLTVL.

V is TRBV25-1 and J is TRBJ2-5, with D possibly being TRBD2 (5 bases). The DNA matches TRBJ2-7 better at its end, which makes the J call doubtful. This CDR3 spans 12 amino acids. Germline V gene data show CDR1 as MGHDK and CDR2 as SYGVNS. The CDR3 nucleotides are TGTGCCAGCAGTGACCCGGGGTACGAGCAGTACTTC. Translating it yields CASSDPGYEQYF.

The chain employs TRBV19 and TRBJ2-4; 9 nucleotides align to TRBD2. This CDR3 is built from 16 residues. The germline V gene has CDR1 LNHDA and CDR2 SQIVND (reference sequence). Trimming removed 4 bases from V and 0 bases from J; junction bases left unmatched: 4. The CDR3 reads CASSRTSGSAKNIQYF. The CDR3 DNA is TGTGCCAGTAGTAGAACTAGCGGGTCAGCCAAAAACATTCAGTACTTC.

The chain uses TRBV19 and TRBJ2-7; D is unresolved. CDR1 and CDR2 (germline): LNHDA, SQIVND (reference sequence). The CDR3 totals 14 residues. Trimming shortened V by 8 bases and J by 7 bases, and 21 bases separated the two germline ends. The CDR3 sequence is CASRDLLRGSEQYF. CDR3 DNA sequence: TGTGCCAGTCGAGACCTTTTGAGAGGCTCGGAGCAGTACTTC. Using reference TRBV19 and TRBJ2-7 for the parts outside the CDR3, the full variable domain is DGGITQSPKYLFRKEGQNVTLSCEQNLNHDAMYWYRQDPGQGLRLIYYSQIVNDFQKGDIAEGYSVSREKKESFPLTVTSAQKNPTAFYLCASRDLLRGSEQYFGPGTRLTVT.

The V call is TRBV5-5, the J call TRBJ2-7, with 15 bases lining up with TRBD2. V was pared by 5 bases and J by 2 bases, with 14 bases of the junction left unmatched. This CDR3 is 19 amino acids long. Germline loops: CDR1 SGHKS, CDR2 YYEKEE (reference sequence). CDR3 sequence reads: CASRQEGLAGGPFPYEQYF. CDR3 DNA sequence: TGTGCCAGCAGGCAGGAAGGACTAGCGGGAGGGCCGTTTCCCTACGAGCAGTACTTC.

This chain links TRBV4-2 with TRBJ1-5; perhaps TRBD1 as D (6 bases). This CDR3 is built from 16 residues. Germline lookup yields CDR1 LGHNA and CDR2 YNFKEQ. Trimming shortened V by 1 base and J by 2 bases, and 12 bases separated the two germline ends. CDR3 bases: TGTGCCAGCAGCCAAGGCGGGGGGGCCGGCAATCAGCCCCAGCATTTT. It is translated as CASSQGGGAGNQPQHF.

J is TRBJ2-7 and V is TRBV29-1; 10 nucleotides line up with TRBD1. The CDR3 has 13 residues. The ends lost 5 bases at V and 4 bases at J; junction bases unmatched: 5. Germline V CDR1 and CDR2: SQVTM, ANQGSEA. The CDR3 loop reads CSVTRDRGYEQYF. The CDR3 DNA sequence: TGCAGCGTTACCCGGGACAGGGGTTACGAGCAGTACTTC.

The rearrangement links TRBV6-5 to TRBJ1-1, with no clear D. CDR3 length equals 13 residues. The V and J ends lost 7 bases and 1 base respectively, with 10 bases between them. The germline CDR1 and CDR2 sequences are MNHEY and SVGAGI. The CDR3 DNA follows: TGTGCCAGCACCCAAACCGGGAACACTGAAGCTTTCTTT. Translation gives CASTQTGNTEAFF.

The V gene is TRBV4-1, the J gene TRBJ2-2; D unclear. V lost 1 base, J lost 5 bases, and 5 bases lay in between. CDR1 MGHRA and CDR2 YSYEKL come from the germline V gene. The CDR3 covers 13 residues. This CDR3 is CASSQVWTGELFF. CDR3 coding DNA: TGCGCCAGCAGCCAAGTTTGGACCGGGGAGCTGTTTTTT.

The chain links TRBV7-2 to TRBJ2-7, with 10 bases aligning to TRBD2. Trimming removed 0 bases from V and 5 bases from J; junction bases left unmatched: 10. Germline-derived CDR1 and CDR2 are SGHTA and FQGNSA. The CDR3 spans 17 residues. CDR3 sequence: CASSLAPGGSGRHEQYF. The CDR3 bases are TGTGCCAGCAGCTTAGCCCCGGGTGGTAGCGGGAGGCACGAGCAGTACTTC. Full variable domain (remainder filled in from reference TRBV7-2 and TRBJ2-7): GAGVSQSPSNKVTEKGKDVELRCDPISGHTALYWYRQSLGQGLEFLIYFQGNSAPDKSGLPSDRFSAERTGGSVSTLTIQRTQQEDSAVYLCASSLAPGGSGRHEQYFGPGTRLTVT.

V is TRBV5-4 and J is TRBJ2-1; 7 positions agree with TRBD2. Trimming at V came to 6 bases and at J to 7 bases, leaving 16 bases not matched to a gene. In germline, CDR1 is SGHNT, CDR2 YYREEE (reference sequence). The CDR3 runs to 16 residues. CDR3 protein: CASTLPSGRERNEQFF. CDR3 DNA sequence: TGTGCCAGCACCCTCCCCTCAGGGCGGGAGCGAAATGAGCAGTTCTTC.